This T cell receptor beta chain was captured in a study of blood T cell repertoires in COVID-19. Study as a whole: PBMCs, B-cell-depleted T cells, or T cells provided the cDNA or gDNA that made up the material.

The ends lost 5 bases at V and 8 bases at J; junction bases unmatched: 10. The CDR3 has 17 amino acids. CDR1 and CDR2 from the germline V gene are SGHRS and YFSETQ. Original analysis: Amplification from reference gene primers served as the basis for estimated nucleated cell counts. Clones were sequenced by immunoSEQ multiplex PCR, and TCRdb holds only the in-frame ones, with some missing. The V and J calls and clone size come from that table; D and trimming were worked out from the DNA. The table lists some 200,000 clones, around 83% of them singletons, with over 2.5% in the top ten. This receptor was identified in a man aged 45-65 years who had recovered from COVID-19. The sample comprised peripheral blood. The chain combines TRBV5-1 with TRBJ2-1, with 16 nucleotides matching TRBD2. CDR3 sequence (DNA): TGCGCCAGCAGACCAGGGACTAGCGGGAGGGCCGGCGATGAGCAGTTCTTC. As protein: CASRPGTSGRAGDEQFF.